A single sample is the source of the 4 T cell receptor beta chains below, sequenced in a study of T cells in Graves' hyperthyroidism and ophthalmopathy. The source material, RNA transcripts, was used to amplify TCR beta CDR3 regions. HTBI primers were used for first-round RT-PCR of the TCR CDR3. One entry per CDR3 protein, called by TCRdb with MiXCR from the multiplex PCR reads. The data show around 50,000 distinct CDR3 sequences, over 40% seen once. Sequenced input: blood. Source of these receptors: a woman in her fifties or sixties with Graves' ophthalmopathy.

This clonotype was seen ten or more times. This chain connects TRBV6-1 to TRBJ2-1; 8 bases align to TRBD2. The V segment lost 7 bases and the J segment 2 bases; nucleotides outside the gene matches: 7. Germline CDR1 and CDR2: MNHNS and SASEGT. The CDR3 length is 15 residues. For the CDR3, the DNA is TGTGCCAGCACCCTCAGGCGGGGGGCCTACAATGAGCAGTTCTTC. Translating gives CASTLRRGAYNEQFF.

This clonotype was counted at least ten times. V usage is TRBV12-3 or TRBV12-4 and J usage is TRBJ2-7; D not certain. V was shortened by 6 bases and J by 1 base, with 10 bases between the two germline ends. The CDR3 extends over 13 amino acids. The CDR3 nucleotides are TGTGCCAGCAGGAACAGAGAATCCTACGAGCAGTACTTC. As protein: CASRNRESYEQYF.

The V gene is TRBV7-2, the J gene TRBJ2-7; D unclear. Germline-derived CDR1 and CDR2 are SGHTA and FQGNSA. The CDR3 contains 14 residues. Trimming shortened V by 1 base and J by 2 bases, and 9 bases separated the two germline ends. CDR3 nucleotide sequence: TGTGCCAGCAGCTTAGACGGCTTCACCTACGAGCAGTACTTC. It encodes CASSLDGFTYEQYF.

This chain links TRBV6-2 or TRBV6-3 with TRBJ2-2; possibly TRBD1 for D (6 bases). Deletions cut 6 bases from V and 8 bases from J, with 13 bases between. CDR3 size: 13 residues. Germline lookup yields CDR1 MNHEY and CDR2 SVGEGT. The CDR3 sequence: CASSPGAAGELFF. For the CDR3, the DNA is TGTGCCAGCAGCCCAGGGGCCGCGGGGGAGCTGTTTTTT.